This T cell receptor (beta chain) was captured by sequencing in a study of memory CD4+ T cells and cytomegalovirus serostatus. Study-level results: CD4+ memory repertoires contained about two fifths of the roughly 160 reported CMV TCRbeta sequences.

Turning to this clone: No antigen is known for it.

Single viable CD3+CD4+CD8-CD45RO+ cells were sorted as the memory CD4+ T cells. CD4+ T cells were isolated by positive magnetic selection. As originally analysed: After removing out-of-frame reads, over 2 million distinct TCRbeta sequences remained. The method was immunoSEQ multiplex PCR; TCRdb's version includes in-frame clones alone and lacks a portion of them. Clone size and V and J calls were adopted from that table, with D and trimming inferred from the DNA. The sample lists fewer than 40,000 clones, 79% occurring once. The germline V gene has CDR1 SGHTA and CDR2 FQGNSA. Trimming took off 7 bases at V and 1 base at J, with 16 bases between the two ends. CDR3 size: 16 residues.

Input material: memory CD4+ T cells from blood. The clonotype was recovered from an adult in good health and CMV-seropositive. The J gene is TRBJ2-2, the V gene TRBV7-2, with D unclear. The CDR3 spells CASTQDRGGNTGELFF. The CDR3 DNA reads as TGTGCCAGCACCCAGGACCGCGGTGGGAACACCGGGGAGCTGTTTTTT.